This TCR beta chain derives from a study of blood T cell repertoires in COVID-19. Across the whole study: Donors in the United States, Italy and Spain gave samples during acute or convalescent COVID-19. The analysed material was cDNA or gDNA that came from T cells, B-cell-depleted T cells, or PBMCs.

V lost 0 bases, J lost 4 bases, and 12 bases lay in between. Looked up from germline, CDR1 is LGHNA and CDR2 is YNFKEQ. This CDR3 comprises 15 residues. Original analysis: Reference gene primers were amplified, and this amplification served to estimate nucleated cell counts. The table came from immunoSEQ multiplex PCR; TCRdb's copy has only in-frame clones and leaves some out. Clone size and V and J calls were adopted from that table, with D and trimming inferred from the DNA. The table includes approximately 65,000 clones, approximately 93% detected once. The rearrangement uses TRBV4-2 and TRBJ1-2; TRBD1 is a possible D gene (6 bases). This sequence was found in a man aged 70 or older with active COVID-19. The sample consisted of peripheral blood. CDR3 sequence reads: CASSQDLQGGYGYTF. The CDR3 DNA reads TGTGCCAGCAGCCAAGATTTACAGGGTGGCTATGGCTACACCTTC.